This is a list of T cell receptor beta chains from one sample in a study of blood T cell repertoires in COVID-19. The protocol was immunoSEQ multiplex PCR, while the TCRdb copy is restricted to in-frame clones and leaves out a portion. The data show a few hundred thousand clones, around 85% seen once. The source material was peripheral blood. These receptors all come from a man aged 45-60 years with active or convalescent COVID-19. CDR3s include the opening cysteine and the closing phenylalanine or tryptophan. A D gene is named only where the DNA matches it firmly. Some rows mark clone size as missing; the rest say once, few, many or name a class of expanded clone.

CDR3aa: CASRTGTGNNQPQHF
CDR3nt: TGTGCCAGCAGGACCGGGACAGGAAACAATCAGCCCCAGCATTTT
abundance: NA
v_gene: TRBV2
d_gene: TRBD1
j_gene: TRBJ1-5

CDR3aa: CASSLSGTGWNEQFF
CDR3nt: TGTGCCAGCAGCTTAAGTGGGACAGGGTGGAATGAGCAGTTCTTC
abundance: NA
v_gene: TRBV7-3
d_gene: TRBD1
j_gene: TRBJ2-1

CDR3aa: CASSLGGPHNEQFF
CDR3nt: TGTGCCAGCAGCTTGGGGGGACCACACAATGAGCAGTTCTTC
abundance: NA
v_gene: TRBV7-9
d_gene: NA
j_gene: TRBJ2-1

CDR3aa: CASSHGTGAGEQYF
CDR3nt: TGTGCCAGCAGCCACGGGACAGGGGCTGGCGAGCAGTACTTC
abundance: few
v_gene: TRBV3-1/TRBV3-2
d_gene: TRBD1
j_gene: TRBJ2-7

CDR3aa: CASSLRTAGETEAFF
CDR3nt: TGTGCCAGCAGCCTACGTACAGCAGGGGAAACTGAAGCTTTCTTT
abundance: few
v_gene: TRBV7-9
d_gene: NA
j_gene: TRBJ1-1

CDR3aa: CASSWDRDTGDTEAFF
CDR3nt: TGCGCCAGCAGCTGGGACAGGGACACCGGGGACACTGAAGCTTTCTTT
abundance: NA
v_gene: TRBV5-1
d_gene: TRBD1
j_gene: TRBJ1-1

CDR3aa: CASSAAGGEGLAEAFF
CDR3nt: TGTGCCAGCAGCGCCGCAGGGGGCGAAGGTTTGGCTGAAGCTTTCTTT
abundance: NA
v_gene: TRBV9
d_gene: TRBD1
j_gene: TRBJ1-1

CDR3aa: CSARAGAGVEQYF
CDR3nt: TGCAGCGCCCGGGCTGGTGCAGGGGTTGAGCAGTACTTC
abundance: NA
v_gene: TRBV29-1
d_gene: NA
j_gene: TRBJ2-7

CDR3aa: CASSQDRVIAFF
CDR3nt: TGTGCCAGCAGCCAAGACAGGGTCATAGCTTTCTTT
abundance: NA
v_gene: TRBV3-1/TRBV3-2
d_gene: NA
j_gene: TRBJ1-1

CDR3aa: CASSYSAGSQPQHF
CDR3nt: TGTGCCAGCAGTTACTCCGCAGGTTCTCAGCCCCAGCATTTT
abundance: NA
v_gene: TRBV6-5
d_gene: NA
j_gene: TRBJ1-5

CDR3aa: CASSQPTAGADNEQFF
CDR3nt: TGTGCCAGCAGCCAACCCACAGCGGGAGCCGACAATGAGCAGTTCTTC
abundance: NA
v_gene: TRBV4-2
d_gene: TRBD2
j_gene: TRBJ2-1

CDR3aa: CAWRSGGDAPQYF
CDR3nt: TGTGCCTGGAGATCAGGAGGGGATGCGCCCCAGTACTTC
abundance: NA
v_gene: TRBV30
d_gene: NA
j_gene: TRBJ2-5

CDR3aa: CASSQGWVAGGEQYF
CDR3nt: TGTGCCAGCAGCCAAGGGTGGGTAGCGGGAGGCGAGCAGTACTTC
abundance: NA
v_gene: TRBV4-2
d_gene: TRBD2
j_gene: TRBJ2-7

CDR3aa: CASSLRPGLTGDNEQFF
CDR3nt: TGTGCCAGCTCACTTAGACCGGGTCTTACGGGGGACAATGAGCAGTTCTTC
abundance: NA
v_gene: TRBV18
d_gene: NA
j_gene: TRBJ2-1

CDR3aa: CASSYGTLDGYTF
CDR3nt: TGTGCCAGCAGTTACGGGACACTCGATGGCTACACCTTC
abundance: NA
v_gene: TRBV6-5
d_gene: NA
j_gene: TRBJ1-2